The TCR beta chain described here comes from a study of T cell responses to AZD1222 COVID-19 vaccine. The V and J ends lost 1 base and 5 bases respectively, with 12 bases between them. The CDR3 totals 14 residues. The germline gives CDR1 SGHRS, CDR2 YFSETQ. Clones were sequenced by immunoSEQ multiplex PCR, and TCRdb holds only the in-frame ones, with some missing. The sample lists just under 35,000 clones, under 90% seen once, with more than 9.5% in the top ten. The TCR was taken from an adult who received the AZD1222 COVID-19 vaccine. The input for sequencing was peripheral blood, taken 28 days after the second AZD1222 dose. This chain joins TRBV5-1 and TRBJ1-2; D gene unclear. The CDR3 loop reads CASSLTLDQYGYTF. As DNA, the CDR3 is TGCGCCAGCAGCTTGACTTTGGATCAATATGGCTACACCTTC.